What follows is one TCR beta chain and its context. Its target is unknown. This record belongs to a study of cytotoxic CD8 clonotypes in ibrutinib-treated CLL. Target depth was 1 in 200,000 to 1 in 1 million T cells, about 10x per clonotype. Assay used: immunoSEQ multiplex PCR; TCRdb lists only in-frame clones, some missing. The sample holds about 160,000 clones; 70% to 90% are singletons and the top ten take around 3.1%. The study, taken as a whole, reports: Baseline levels of clonality went above those of age-matched healthy donors and moved with circulating CD8+ T-cell counts.

Sequenced here: PBMCs, sampled at disease progression, from a patient treated with ibrutinib. The TCR was taken from a human donor with chronic lymphocytic leukemia.

DNA for the CDR3: TGTGCCAGTAGTGGGACAGGGCATTCGTCCTCTGGGGCCAACGTCCTGACTTTC. As protein: CASSGTGHSSSGANVLTF. The V gene is TRBV19, the J gene TRBJ2-6; 9 bases align to TRBD1. The CDR3 totals 18 residues. CDR1 and CDR2 (germline): LNHDA, SQIVND (reference sequence). The V and J ends lost 5 bases and 0 bases, in that order; junction bases with no gene match: 8.